This TCR beta chain derives from a study of blood T cell repertoires in COVID-19 (dated by TCRdb to about 2020). With respect to the entire study: Samples from collaborators originated in the United States, Italy and Spain and spanned both the acute and convalescent phases of COVID-19. The repertoires were released in a freely available public database meant as a resource for research on the immune response to SARS-CoV-2. The dataset comprised deeply sampled blood TCRbeta repertoires from subjects exposed to, actively infected with, or recovered from COVID-19. The prospective study material was composed of cDNA or gDNA derived from T cells, B-cell-depleted T cells, or PBMCs. Samples came from the ongoing ImmuneRACE study (first 160 participants) plus 1,254 subjects from 6 global collaborators. Where available, HLA class I and class II types were obtained from metadata supplied by the sample provider rather than from assay-based typing. The sample metadata nearly always contained a de-identified subject ID, COVID-19 status, age in years and sex.

This clone was found a few times. Its antigen specificity is not known. No base quality information exists; no much larger clone differs at one position. TCRbeta CDR3 regions were amplified from genomic DNA by means of the immunoSEQ Assay, a bias-controlled multiplex PCR. The paper's data handling went like this. The number of nucleated cells in each sample was estimated from the amplification of reference gene primers within the assay. Sequence reads were collapsed and filtered to measure the absolute abundance of every unique TCRbeta CDR3 rearrangement. For each sample, productive Simpson clonality was calculated by taking the square root of Simpson's diversity index across productive rearrangements. Entries here come from immuneACCESS through TCRdb and include only in-frame sequences with V and J called. Some clones fail to appear in such tables; in the studies checked, an unresolved V gene covers under half of the shortfall, and the cause of the remainder is unknown. D and trimming were read from the DNA, whereas the V and J calls and clone size are those reported in that table. Here the sample has about 220,000 clones; 80% to 85% occur a single time. The ten top clones hold approximately 20% of the sample.

Each collaborating institution followed its own protocols to collect whole blood in K2EDTA tubes. Collaborator samples were shipped for TCRbeta analysis as frozen whole blood, isolated PBMCs, or DNA extracted from either sample type. Results and caveats for the whole study, not just this receptor: The quantity of clinical and demographic metadata differed by source and by participant and was supplied without curation.

The clonotype was recovered from a man aged 30 to 45 with active or convalescent COVID-19. Input material: peripheral blood.

At the DNA level, the sequence is TGTGCCAGCAACGAGATGAGCTCCTACAATGAGCAGTTCTTC. Translated, it gives CASNEMSSYNEQFF. The chain is made from TRBV9 and TRBJ2-1; the D gene cannot be named for sure. Counted from cysteine to phenylalanine, this CDR3 has 14 amino acids. Left in the record is the CDR3 DNA by itself, 42 bases read in frame from the first base. Looking up the germline V gene yields CDR1 SGDLS and CDR2 YYNGEE. A distance of 10 bases separates the germline ends of V and J, which lose 6 bases and 0 bases respectively.